This TCR beta chain was profiled in a study of regulatory T cells in long-lasting Graves disease. The sample's time point: newly diagnosed GD, antithyroid drugs for less than 3 months. PBMC RNA served as the TCR library source. This clonotype was counted many times. Through Arm-PCR of CDR3 regions and iRepertoire HTBI primers, TCR beta libraries were built. One entry per CDR3 protein, called by TCRdb with MiXCR from the multiplex PCR reads. The table has 350,000 to 550,000 distinct CDR3 sequences, around 17% seen once. Trimming removed 8 bases at V and 1 base at J, with 12 bases between. CDR1 and CDR2 (germline): MDHEN, SYDVKM. The CDR3 spans 13 residues. These data also featured in a second study, about T cells in Graves' hyperthyroidism and ophthalmopathy.

The material sequenced was peripheral blood mononuclear cells (PBMCs), taken at new diagnosis, from a patient treated with antithyroid drugs. This clonotype originated in a young woman with Graves disease. The V call is TRBV28, the J call TRBJ2-7; no firm D call. For the CDR3, the DNA is TGTGCCAGCTTCCCAGACAAGTCCTACGAGCAGTACTTC. The encoded protein is CASFPDKSYEQYF. Full variable domain (missing parts from reference TRBV28 and TRBJ2-7): DVKVTQSSRYLVKRTGEKVFLECVQDMDHENMFWYRQDPGLGLRLIYFSYDVKMKEKGDIPEGYSVSREKKERFSLILESASTNQTSMYLCASFPDKSYEQYFGPGTRLTVT.